This T cell receptor (beta chain) was identified during a study of blood T cell repertoires in COVID-19. Study at large: Specimens from acute and convalescent COVID-19 originated in the United States, Italy and Spain. PBMCs, B-cell-depleted T cells, or T cells provided the cDNA or gDNA that made up the material.

Original handling: How many nucleated cells were present was estimated from reference gene primer amplification. Assay: immunoSEQ multiplex PCR; the TCRdb copy retains only in-frame clones and omits some. V and J calls and clone size come straight from that table; D and trimming were deduced from the DNA. Of some 700,000 clones detected, more than 80% appear once; the ten largest clones hold roughly 0.25%. This CDR3 is built from 16 residues. The germline V and J ends were trimmed by 2 bases and 6 bases, with 14 bases remaining between them. Germline CDR1 reads SGHVS; CDR2 reads FNYEAQ. In its sample, this clone was seen once.

Sequencing used peripheral blood. The TCR was taken from a woman in her late teens or twenties with acute or convalescent COVID-19. V usage is TRBV7-6 and J usage is TRBJ1-6; D remains ambiguous. The CDR3 region is CASSLSPHAVNSPLHF. CDR3 in DNA: TGTGCCAGCAGCTTAAGTCCTCACGCGGTTAATTCACCCCTCCACTTT.